Below, 8 T cell receptor beta chains from the same sample are listed, as sequenced in a study of T cells after yellow fever vaccination. TCRdb reanalysed the 5' RACE reads using MiXCR and keeps one entry per CDR3 protein. This sample carries roughly 50,000 distinct CDR3 sequences, about 7.4% of them seen once, and the ten largest clones take 25% to 30%. This material consisted of CD8+ T cells sorted from PBMCs, taken more than 14 days after the first yellow fever vaccination. These receptor sequences come from a man between 18 and 29 years old who received the YFV17D yellow fever vaccine.

A few counts support this clonotype. The chain combines TRBV29-1 with TRBJ1-2, with TRBD1 as a possible D gene (5 bases). The germline V gene encodes CDR1 SQVTM and CDR2 ANQGSEA. V was pared by 4 bases and J by 8 bases, with 14 bases between. The CDR3 extends over 12 amino acids. The chain's CDR3 is CSVGAGLGGYTF. DNA of the CDR3: TGCAGCGTTGGGGCGGGGCTGGGCGGCTACACCTTC.

This clonotype was detected many times. J is TRBJ1-6 and V is TRBV20-1; 12 bases are a match to TRBD1. The CDR3 has 14 amino acids. Germline CDR1 and CDR2: DFQATT and SNEGSKA (reference sequence). V dropped 3 bases and J dropped 9; count of bases not matched to a gene: 3. CDR3 sequence: CSASSGQGASPLHF. CDR3 sequence (DNA): TGCAGTGCTAGTTCGGGACAGGGGGCTTCACCCCTCCACTTT.

The chain recombines TRBV5-4 with TRBJ2-3; D assignment may be TRBD1 or TRBD2 (7 bases each). Germline V gives CDR1 SGHNT, CDR2 YYREEE (reference sequence). Deletions cut 3 bases from V and 4 bases from J, with 15 bases between. This CDR3 spans 15 amino acids. The CDR3 DNA follows: TGTGCCAGCAGCTCAGCAGGGGGAGGGCCAGATACGCAGTATTTT. Its translation: CASSSAGGGPDTQYF.

The chain carries TRBV7-9 and TRBJ1-5; D remains ambiguous. The CDR3 loop spans 14 amino acids. Trimming removed 5 bases from V and 0 bases from J, with 8 bases in between. Germline lookup yields CDR1 SEHNR and CDR2 FQNEAQ (reference sequence). The CDR3 reads CASSPTNSNQPQHF. The CDR3 DNA is TGTGCCAGCAGCCCTACAAATAGCAATCAGCCCCAGCATTTT.

Many counts were recorded for this clonotype. The J gene is TRBJ2-5, the V gene TRBV12-3 or TRBV12-4; D uncertain. The V and J ends lost 6 bases and 9 bases respectively, with 17 bases between them. This CDR3 region has 13 residues. The CDR3 DNA is TGTGCCAGCAGATTCGCCCCTTCGGATGCCCAGTACTTC. It translates to CASRFAPSDAQYF.

This clonotype came up many times. The chain is built from TRBV6-2 or TRBV6-3 and TRBJ2-5; perhaps D is TRBD1 or TRBD2 (5 bases each). Trimming pared 0 bases from V and 2 bases from J, leaving 10 bases between. The CDR3 is 15 amino acids. Looked up from germline, CDR1 is MNHEY and CDR2 is SVGEGT. The CDR3 nucleotides are TGTGCCAGCAGTTACTCGTACGGGGCACAAGAGACCCAGTACTTC. This translates into CASSYSYGAQETQYF.

In this sample, this clonotype turned up many times. The chain joins TRBV10-3 to TRBJ2-7, with no clear D. Trimming took 0 bases from V and 4 from J, leaving 10 bases between them. This CDR3 has 14 residues. CDR1 and CDR2 (germline): ENHRY, SYGVKD. Here the CDR3 reads CAISESGKPYEQYV. DNA for the CDR3: TGTGCCATCAGTGAGTCAGGGAAGCCTTACGAGCAGTACGTC.

This clonotype was detected only a few times. The chain has TRBV4-3 and TRBJ2-1; the D is unclear. V was pared by 1 base and J by 5 bases, with 18 bases between. Germline CDR1 reads LGHNA; CDR2 reads YSLEER. The CDR3 is 17 residues long. For the CDR3, the DNA is TGCGCCAGCAGCCAAGCCCAACTGGGTATCCGAAACAATGAGCAGTTCTTC. Protein product: CASSQAQLGIRNNEQFF.